This T cell receptor beta chain was captured by sequencing in a study of T-cell reconstitution after alpha-beta-depleted transplantation in children (dated by TCRdb to the mid-2010s). Background for the entire study: The study quantitatively tracked T-cell immune reconstitution after TCRalphabeta/CD19-depleted allogeneic hematopoietic cell transplantation in children using TCR repertoire profiling. The paper as a whole reports these results and caveats: The frequencies of hyperexpanded clones fell over the following months, and after one year, T-cell counts and TCRbeta diversity were mostly attributed to newly produced T cells. Apparently early alphabetaT-cell count recovery about two months after transplant reportedly relied on only several hundred rapidly expanded clones derived from non-depleted graft cells. In some patients, high TCRbeta diversity at day 60 was attributed to recipient T cells and intrathymic progenitors that had survived conditioning.

This clonotype has a count of ten or more. Its recognized antigen is unknown. One base away there is no much larger clone; base qualities are not given. The treatment or condition label corresponds to: allogeneic hematopoietic cell transplantation with graft depleted of TCRalphabeta T cells and CD19 B cells. The transplant recipients were children given TCRalphabeta/CD19-depleted allogeneic hematopoietic cell grafts. V loses 5 bases at its end and J loses 3 bases; junction bases beyond the gene matches: 10. CDR3 length: 16 amino acids, cysteine to phenylalanine. Only CDR3 DNA is held: 48 bases, read in frame from base 1. The germline V gene (reference sequence) sets CDR1 to MNHEY and CDR2 to SMNVEV. Library preparation used PCR. The sample was run on an Illumina HiSeq 2500. TCR libraries were prepared with molecular barcoding, using unique molecular identifiers to normalize TCRbeta repertoire quantification. TCRdb's own reprocessing of the public reads used fastp at Q25 and MiXCR and kept productive beta chains. Each CDR3 protein appears once, grouped with its most common genes and DNA. The sample table records fewer than 350,000 distinct CDR3 sequences; approximately 10% of these occur just once. The ten largest clones take up about a quarter of the sample.

The sequence links TRBV27 to TRBJ2-3; TRBD1 aligns with 8 central bases. The sequence was collected from a male patient between 2 and 15 years old who had a stem cell transplant for chronic granulomatous disease, so the T cells may come from the graft donor. The sequences come from peripheral blood, collected 180 days after TCRalphabeta/CD19-depleted stem cell transplant. The CDR3 protein sequence reads: CASSARQGLGTDTQYF. Here is the DNA: TGTGCCAGCAGTGCAAGACAGGGGTTGGGGACAGATACGCAGTATTTT.